The sequence of this T cell receptor (beta chain) was determined in a study of blood T cell repertoires in COVID-19. Background on the study: Italy, Spain and the United States were the sources of the convalescent and acute COVID-19 samples. T cells, B-cell-depleted T cells, or PBMCs supplied cDNA or gDNA.

This clone has only one observation. The germline V gene has CDR1 LNHNV and CDR2 YYDKDF (reference sequence). This CDR3 region has 15 residues. Trimming took off 1 base at V and 3 bases at J, with 10 bases between the two ends. Original methodology: Cell counts per sample came from amplifying reference gene primers. Libraries were prepared by immunoSEQ multiplex PCR; TCRdb keeps only in-frame clonotypes and omits some of them. The DNA gave D and trimming, while V, J and clone size come from that table. Altogether some 200,000 clones are present, 90% being singletons, with the ten largest covering approximately 0.48%.

This sequence joins TRBV15 and TRBJ2-1, with D tentatively TRBD2 (6 bases). The clonotype was recovered from a man aged 45-60 years with acute or convalescent COVID-19. Sequencing input: peripheral blood. The DNA for the CDR3 is TGTGCCACCAGCAGAGGGGACTCCCTCTACAATGAGCAGTTCTTC. Its translation is CATSRGDSLYNEQFF. The whole variable domain, remainder taken from reference TRBV15 and TRBJ2-1, is DAMVIQNPRYQVTQFGKPVTLSCSQTLNHNVMYWYQQKSSQAPKLLFHYYDKDFNNEADTPDNFQSRRPNTSFCFLDIRSPGLGDTAMYLCATSRGDSLYNEQFFGPGTRLTVL.